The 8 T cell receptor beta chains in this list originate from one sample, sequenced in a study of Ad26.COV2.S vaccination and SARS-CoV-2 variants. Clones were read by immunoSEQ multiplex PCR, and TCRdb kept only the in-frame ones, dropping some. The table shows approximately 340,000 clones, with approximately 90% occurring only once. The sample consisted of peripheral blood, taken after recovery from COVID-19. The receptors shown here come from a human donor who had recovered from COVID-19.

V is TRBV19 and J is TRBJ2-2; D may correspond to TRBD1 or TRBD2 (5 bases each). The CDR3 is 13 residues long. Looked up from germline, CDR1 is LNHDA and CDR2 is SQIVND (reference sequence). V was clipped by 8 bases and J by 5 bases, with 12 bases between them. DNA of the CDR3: TGTGCCAGTGAGGCAGGGACGACCGGGGAGCTGTTTTTT. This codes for CASEAGTTGELFF. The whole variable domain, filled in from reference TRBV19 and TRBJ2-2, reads DGGITQSPKYLFRKEGQNVTLSCEQNLNHDAMYWYRQDPGQGLRLIYYSQIVNDFQKGDIAEGYSVSREKKESFPLTVTSAQKNPTAFYLCASEAGTTGELFFGEGSRLTVL.

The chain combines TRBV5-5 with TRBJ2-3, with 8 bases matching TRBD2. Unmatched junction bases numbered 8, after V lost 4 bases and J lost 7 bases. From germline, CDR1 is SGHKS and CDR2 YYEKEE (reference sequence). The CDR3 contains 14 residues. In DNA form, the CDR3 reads TGTGCCAGCAGCCCGGGTAGCGGGGCCTATACGCAGTATTTT. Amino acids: CASSPGSGAYTQYF.

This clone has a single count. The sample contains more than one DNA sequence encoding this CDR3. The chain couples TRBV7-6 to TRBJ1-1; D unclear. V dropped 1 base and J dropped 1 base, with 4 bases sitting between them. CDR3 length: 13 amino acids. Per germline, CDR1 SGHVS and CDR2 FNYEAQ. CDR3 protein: CASSLGRNTEAFF. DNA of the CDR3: TGTGCCAGCAGCTTAGGAAGGAACACTGAAGCTTTCTTT.

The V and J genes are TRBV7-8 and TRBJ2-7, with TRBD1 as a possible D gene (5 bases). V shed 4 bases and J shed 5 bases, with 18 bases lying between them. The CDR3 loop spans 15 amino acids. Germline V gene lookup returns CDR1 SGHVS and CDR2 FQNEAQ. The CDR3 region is CASSSGSRALHEQYF. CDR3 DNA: TGTGCCAGCAGCTCCGGTAGCAGGGCGTTGCACGAGCAGTACTTC. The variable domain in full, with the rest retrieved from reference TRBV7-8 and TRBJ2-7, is GAGVSQSPRYKVAKRGQDVALRCDPISGHVSLFWYQQALGQGPEFLTYFQNEAQLDKSGLPSDRFFAERPEGSVSTLKIQRTQQEDSAVYLCASSSGSRALHEQYFGPGTRLTVT.

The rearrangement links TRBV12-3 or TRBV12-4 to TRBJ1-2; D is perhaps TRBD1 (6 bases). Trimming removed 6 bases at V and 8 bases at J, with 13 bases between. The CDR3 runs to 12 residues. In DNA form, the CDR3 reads TGTGCCAGCAGACTGGGGGGGGCGGGCTACACCTTC. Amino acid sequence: CASRLGGAGYTF.

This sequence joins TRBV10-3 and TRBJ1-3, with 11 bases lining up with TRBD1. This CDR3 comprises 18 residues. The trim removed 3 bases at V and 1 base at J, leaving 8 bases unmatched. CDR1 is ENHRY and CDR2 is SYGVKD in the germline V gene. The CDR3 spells CAISDPGQGVISGNTIYF. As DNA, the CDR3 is TGTGCCATCAGTGACCCGGGACAGGGGGTTATTTCTGGAAACACCATATATTTT.

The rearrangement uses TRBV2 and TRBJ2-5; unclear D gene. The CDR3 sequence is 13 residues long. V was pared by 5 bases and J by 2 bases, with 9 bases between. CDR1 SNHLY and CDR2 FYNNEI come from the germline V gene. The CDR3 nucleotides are TGTGCCAGCAGTCTAGGGCTACAAGAGACCCAGTACTTC. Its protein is CASSLGLQETQYF.

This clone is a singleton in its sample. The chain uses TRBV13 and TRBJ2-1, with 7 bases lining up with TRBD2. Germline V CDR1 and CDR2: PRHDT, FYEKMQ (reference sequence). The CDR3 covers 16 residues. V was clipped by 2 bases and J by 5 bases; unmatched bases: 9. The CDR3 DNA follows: TGTGCCAGCAGCTTACCCGGCTCTAGCGGCGACAATGAGCAGTTCTTC. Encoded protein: CASSLPGSSGDNEQFF.